A selection of T cell receptor beta chains follows, all from one sample in a study of blood T cell repertoires in COVID-19. Sequenced by immunoSEQ multiplex PCR; TCRdb stores in-frame clones only, minus some. The sample lists some 450,000 clones; around 90% were seen once. The specimen was peripheral blood. The receptors were gathered from a man aged 18 to 30 with COVID-19, enrolled during active disease. CDR3s include the opening cysteine and the closing phenylalanine or tryptophan. The order of the fields is J gene, D gene, V gene, CDR3 length, clone size, CDR3 protein, CDR3 DNA. A D gene is named only where the DNA matches it firmly. For some rows the clone size is stated as once, few or many, or as a class when expanded; others skip it.

TRBJ2-7	-	TRBV6-5	15	-	CASSSGSIGTYEQYF	TGTGCCAGCAGTTCCGGGAGCATTGGGACCTACGAGCAGTACTTC
TRBJ1-5	-	TRBV16	17	-	CASSQSRGRYSNQPQHF	TGTGCCAGCAGCCAATCCAGGGGTCGCTATAGCAATCAGCCCCAACATTTT
TRBJ1-5	TRBD1	TRBV18	16	-	CASSLVGQGGNQPQHF	TGTGCCAGCTCACTCGTAGGACAGGGGGGAAATCAGCCCCAGCATTTT
TRBJ2-5	-	TRBV5-4	14	-	CASREAGAQETQYF	TGTGCCAGCAGAGAAGCGGGCGCACAAGAGACCCAGTACTTC
TRBJ1-1	TRBD1	TRBV11-2	14	-	CASSGDRGHTEAFF	TGTGCCAGCAGCGGGGACAGGGGGCACACTGAAGCTTTCTTT
TRBJ2-3	-	TRBV7-8	13	once	CASALDAEDTQYF	TGTGCCAGCGCGCTCGACGCGGAAGATACGCAGTATTTT
TRBJ2-1	-	TRBV7-9	10	-	CASSSLEQFF	TGTGCCAGCAGCTCCCTCGAGCAGTTCTTC
TRBJ2-4	-	TRBV7-9	14	-	CASSSGVAKNIQYF	TGTGCCAGCAGCTCAGGGGTAGCCAAAAACATTCAGTACTTC
TRBJ1-2	TRBD1	TRBV6-7	19	-	CASSPTFGTGESGGNGYTF	TGTGCCAGCAGTCCTACCTTCGGGACAGGGGAGAGTGGGGGGAATGGCTACACCTTC
TRBJ2-7	-	TRBV5-1	15	-	CASSLISQGSYEQYF	TGCGCCAGCAGCTTGATCAGTCAGGGGAGCTACGAGCAGTACTTC
TRBJ2-7	-	TRBV5-1	18	-	CASSFSSSGTPSAYEQYF	TGCGCCAGCAGCTTTTCTTCCTCCGGGACTCCTTCTGCCTACGAGCAGTACTTC
TRBJ1-5	-	TRBV27	13	-	CASSLGVQGPQHF	TGTGCCAGCAGTTTAGGGGTTCAGGGGCCCCAGCATTTT
TRBJ1-5	-	TRBV19	16	-	CASSMGQGRRNQPQHF	TGTGCCAGTAGTATGGGCCAGGGTAGGCGCAATCAGCCCCAGCATTTT
TRBJ1-2	-	TRBV7-8	14	-	CASSFKPRPYGYTF	TGTGCCAGCAGCTTTAAACCCAGGCCCTATGGCTACACCTTC
TRBJ1-1	-	TRBV5-1	11	-	CASSQPRGAFF	TGCGCCAGCAGCCAGCCTAGGGGAGCTTTCTTT
TRBJ2-1	-	TRBV7-2	14	-	CASSTTAGDNEQFF	TGTGCCAGCAGTACAACGGCAGGGGACAATGAGCAGTTCTTC
TRBJ1-5	-	TRBV6-1	14	many	CASSEVAGNQPQHF	TGTGCCAGCAGTGAAGTGGCAGGGAATCAGCCCCAGCATTTT
TRBJ1-1	-	TRBV18	14	few	CASSSGHLNTEAFF	TGTGCCAGCTCCTCGGGACATTTGAACACTGAAGCTTTCTTT
TRBJ1-3	-	TRBV7-8	17	-	CASSSSGGATGRNTIYF	TGTGCCAGCAGCTCCTCCGGCGGTGCCACTGGAAGAAACACCATATATTTT
TRBJ1-2	-	TRBV6-5	13	-	CASSPADGYGYTF	TGTGCCAGCAGTCCCGCAGATGGCTATGGCTACACCTTC
TRBJ2-7	-	TRBV7-8	15	-	CASSLVSGARYEQYF	TGTGCCAGCAGCTTAGTCTCTGGGGCCCGCTACGAGCAGTACTTC
TRBJ1-2	TRBD1	TRBV19	14	few	CASSIIGQGGGYTF	TGTGCCAGTAGTATAATCGGACAGGGCGGTGGCTACACCTTC
TRBJ1-2	TRBD1	TRBV14	12	-	CASSQDWDRSDF	TGTGCCAGCAGCCAAGATTGGGACAGGTCAGACTTC
TRBJ1-2	TRBD1	TRBV5-4	14	-	CASSLRRQGYGYTF	TGTGCCAGCAGCCTCCGTCGACAGGGCTATGGCTACACCTTC
TRBJ2-1	TRBD2	TRBV19	16	-	CASSISPSGWGDEQFF	TGTGCCAGTAGTATAAGTCCTAGCGGGTGGGGGGATGAGCAGTTCTTC
TRBJ1-2	-	TRBV11-2	13	-	CASSLGTNYGYTF	TGTGCCAGCAGCCTCGGGACAAACTATGGCTACACCTTC
TRBJ1-1	-	TRBV7-9	13	once	CASSPGGRAEAFF	TGTGCCAGCTCCCCGGGGGGAAGGGCTGAAGCTTTCTTT
TRBJ1-6	-	TRBV2	16	-	CASRGTSGLQNSPLHF	TGTGCCAGCAGGGGTACCTCAGGGCTTCAAAATTCACCCCTCCACTTT
TRBJ2-5	-	TRBV21-1	13	-	CASGRGGEETQYF	TGTGCCAGCGGACGGGGGGGCGAAGAGACCCAGTACTTC
TRBJ2-7	-	TRBV30	12	few	CAWSRGAGEQYF	TGTGCCTGGAGTCGGGGGGCAGGAGAGCAGTACTTC
TRBJ2-1	TRBD2	TRBV10-2	12	-	CASSRTSDEQFF	TGCGCCAGCTCCCGGACTAGCGATGAGCAGTTCTTC
TRBJ2-7	TRBD1	TRBV5-4	14	-	CASTVQGGIYEQYF	TGTGCCAGCACCGTACAGGGGGGCATTTACGAGCAGTACTTC
TRBJ1-6	-	TRBV11-2	17	-	CASSPRTASSYNSPLHF	TGTGCCAGCAGCCCCCGGACAGCTAGCTCCTATAATTCACCCCTCCACTTT
TRBJ2-7	-	TRBV2	14	-	CASREEGYSYEQYF	TGTGCCAGCAGGGAGGAGGGATACTCCTACGAGCAGTACTTC
TRBJ2-7	TRBD2	TRBV11-2	14	-	CASSWAQGGVEQYF	TGTGCCAGCAGCTGGGCCCAGGGAGGGGTCGAGCAGTACTTC
TRBJ2-2	-	TRBV5-1	12	-	CASSTGTGELFF	TGCGCCAGCAGCACCGGCACCGGGGAGCTGTTTTTT
TRBJ2-2	TRBD2	TRBV12-5	18	few	CASGLGSGRGGNTGELFF	TGTGCTAGTGGTCTGGGGAGCGGGAGGGGAGGCAACACCGGGGAGCTGTTTTTT
TRBJ2-5	TRBD2	TRBV7-3	14	-	CASSLTGGDGTQYF	TGTGCCAGCAGCTTAACGGGAGGGGATGGGACCCAGTACTTC
TRBJ1-1	-	TRBV5-6	15	-	CASSPFARTVLEAFF	TGTGCCAGCAGCCCCTTCGCCCGGACAGTACTTGAAGCTTTCTTT
TRBJ1-2	-	TRBV7-2	13	-	CASSLADNRVNTF	TGTGCCAGCAGCTTAGCCGACAACAGGGTGAACACCTTC
TRBJ2-7	-	TRBV11-2	17	-	CASSLETTSPGNYEQYF	TGTGCCAGCAGCTTAGAGACTACCTCCCCCGGAAACTACGAGCAGTACTTC
TRBJ1-2	TRBD1	TRBV5-4	17	-	CASSLGSGTGVFGGYTF	TGTGCCAGCAGCTTGGGATCCGGGACAGGGGTGTTCGGTGGCTACACCTTC
TRBJ2-3	-	TRBV11-3	16	-	CASSPLTVGTGDTQYF	TGTGCCAGCAGCCCCCTGACCGTCGGGACTGGAGATACGCAGTATTTT
TRBJ1-5	TRBD1	TRBV4-2	13	-	CASSQGTGEPQHF	TGTGCCAGCAGCCAAGGTACAGGGGAGCCCCAGCATTTT
TRBJ1-6	TRBD1	TRBV11-2	17	-	CASSATAAGQSNSPLHF	TGTGCCAGCAGCGCTACTGCTGCGGGACAGAGCAATTCACCCCTCCACTTT
TRBJ2-1	-	TRBV9	17	-	CASSVGPGGGYYNEQFF	TGTGCCAGCAGCGTAGGACCGGGGGGCGGTTACTACAATGAGCAGTTCTTC
TRBJ1-3	-	TRBV5-1	14	-	CASSLGQSGNTIYF	TGCGCCAGCAGCTTGGGGCAATCTGGAAACACCATATATTTT
TRBJ2-3	TRBD1	TRBV6-4	17	few	CASSDSHTGGGTDTQYF	TGTGCCAGCAGTGACTCGCATACAGGGGGCGGCACAGATACGCAGTATTTT
TRBJ2-7	-	TRBV5-6	13	-	CASSFGNSYEQYF	TGTGCCAGCAGCTTCGGGAATTCCTACGAGCAGTACTTC
TRBJ1-3	-	TRBV3-1/TRBV3-2	19	-	CASSPFGETRSLFGNTIYF	TGTGCCAGCAGCCCCTTTGGGGAGACAAGGAGTCTCTTTGGAAACACCATATATTTT
TRBJ1-2	-	TRBV2	14	-	CASTRTESNYGYTF	TGTGCCAGCACAAGGACAGAGAGTAACTATGGCTACACCTTC
TRBJ2-7	TRBD2	TRBV9	15	-	CASSVTSGTPHEQYF	TGTGCCAGCAGCGTGACTAGCGGGACCCCCCACGAGCAGTACTTC